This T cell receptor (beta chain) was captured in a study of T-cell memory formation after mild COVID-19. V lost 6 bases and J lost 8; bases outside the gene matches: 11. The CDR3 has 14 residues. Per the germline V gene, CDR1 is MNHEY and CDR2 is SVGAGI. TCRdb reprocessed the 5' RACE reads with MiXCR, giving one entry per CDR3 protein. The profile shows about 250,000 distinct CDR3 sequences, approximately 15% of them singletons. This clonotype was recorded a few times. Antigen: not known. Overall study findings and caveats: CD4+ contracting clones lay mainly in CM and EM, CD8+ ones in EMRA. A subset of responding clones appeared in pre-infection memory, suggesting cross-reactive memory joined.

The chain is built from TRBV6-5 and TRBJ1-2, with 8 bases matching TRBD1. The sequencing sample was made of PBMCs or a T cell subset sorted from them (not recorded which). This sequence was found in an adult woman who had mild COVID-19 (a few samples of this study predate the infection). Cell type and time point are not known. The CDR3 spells CASSLDRTGRGYTF. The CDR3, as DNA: TGTGCCAGCAGCCTTGACCGGACAGGGAGGGGCTACACCTTC.